This T cell receptor (beta chain) is drawn from a study of cytomegalovirus exposure and HLA in healthy donors. Per the germline V gene, CDR1 is MDHEN and CDR2 is SYDVKM. CDR3 length: 17 residues. V was shortened by 1 base and J by 2 bases, with 15 bases between the two germline ends. Notes on this clone: Antigen: not known.

Study findings and constraints: Reports indicate that TCR beta sequences accurately predicted the HLA-A and HLA-B alleles of most subjects. In a later analysis, at a false discovery rate of 0.05, some 15,000 TCR beta sequences were associated with HLA alleles. In a later analysis, TCR beta V- and J-gene trimming was associated with a missense DCLRE1C variant.

This PCR relied on a set of 60 Vbeta primers and 13 Jbeta primers. Clones were read by immunoSEQ multiplex PCR, and TCRdb kept only the in-frame ones, dropping some. This table has about 130,000 clones, 80% appearing once. Although they were nominally healthy when sampled, donors likely had unrecorded immune exposures. The clonotype comes from a man younger than 45 in good health and CMV-seronegative. The J gene is TRBJ1-3, the V gene TRBV28, with TRBD1 as a possible D gene (5 bases). Sample: PBMCs. The CDR3 nucleotides read TGTGCCAGCAGTTTATTCCCCTCGGGCAGGGCTGGAAACACCATATATTTT. Its protein is CASSLFPSGRAGNTIYF.